This T cell receptor (beta chain) was sequenced in a study of blood T cell repertoires in COVID-19. Across the study: Samples came from the United States, Italy and Spain, spanning acute and convalescent COVID-19. Nucleic acid was either cDNA or gDNA, and it came from T cells, B-cell-depleted T cells, or PBMCs.

In terms of age and location, participants ranged from about 18 to 89 years and lived in about two dozen US areas. Participants' reported clinical history set cohort assignment. Repertoires were generated with immunoSEQ multiplex PCR, while TCRdb's copy carries only in-frame clones and drops some. The sample consists of under 250,000 clones, roughly 85% of them appearing once. The CDR3 consists of 13 residues. CDR1 is GTSNPN and CDR2 is SVGIG in the germline V gene (reference sequence). Trimming left V 2 bases short and J 0 bases short, with 7 bases between. Sequenced sample: PBMCs or T cells enriched from blood (not recorded which). This chain connects TRBV30 to TRBJ1-1; D not resolved. This clonotype was sampled from a woman in her forties or fifties with acute COVID-19. The CDR3 protein is CAWSLVLNTEAFF. The CDR3 region has the DNA TGTGCCTGGAGTCTTGTCCTGAACACTGAAGCTTTCTTT.